Listed here are 26 T cell receptor beta chains from one sample, sequenced in a study of early T cells in non-severe SARS-CoV-2 infection. Each CDR3 protein is one row after TCRdb ran MiXCR on the 5' RACE reads. The sample contains approximately 79,000 distinct CDR3 sequences, over 10% of which appear only once. Sequencing was carried out using whole blood. These receptors all stem from an adult who was a healthcare worker with PCR-confirmed SARS-CoV-2 infection or an uninfected control (not recorded which).

This clonotype was observed many times. The chain joins TRBV5-5 to TRBJ2-5; 7 positions agree with TRBD2. Germline assignment: CDR1 SGHKS and CDR2 YYEKEE (reference sequence). Trimming removed 4 bases from V and 1 base from J; junction bases left unmatched: 10. The CDR3 consists of 16 residues. The chain's CDR3 is CASSSGAGPIQETQYF. Written as DNA, the CDR3 is TGTGCCAGCAGCAGCGGGGCAGGGCCTATCCAAGAGACCCAGTACTTC.

This clonotype was detected only a few times. The chain is built from TRBV28 and TRBJ1-2; no reliable D call. There are 11 residues in the CDR3. Per germline, CDR1 MDHEN and CDR2 SYDVKM. Trimming removed 7 bases at V and 3 bases at J, with 6 bases between. The DNA of the CDR3 is TGTGCCAGCAACCAGGACTATGGCTACACCTTC. This gives the protein CASNQDYGYTF.

This clonotype appeared many times. The J gene is TRBJ1-1, the V gene TRBV5-1; a possible D gene is TRBD1 (6 bases). The CDR3 is made up of 13 amino acids. V was clipped by 1 base and J by 6 bases, with 10 bases between them. Germline V gene sequence: CDR1 SGHRS, CDR2 YFSETQ. DNA of the CDR3: TGCGCCAGCAGCTTGAACAGGGAGGCTGAAGCTTTCTTT. Its protein is CASSLNREAEAFF. Full variable domain (rest looked up from reference TRBV5-1 and TRBJ1-1): KAGVTQTPRYLIKTRGQQVTLSCSPISGHRSVSWYQQTPGQGLQFLFEYFSETQRNKGNFPGRFSGRQFSNSRSEMNVSTLELGDSALYLCASSLNREAEAFFGQGTRLTVV.

This clonotype was counted ten times or more. The V gene is TRBV7-2, the J gene TRBJ2-5; D is ambiguous. CDR3 length equals 14 residues. The V end lost 2 bases, the J end lost 5 bases, and 12 bases lay between the germline ends. Germline V lookup: CDR1 SGHTA, CDR2 FQGNSA. This CDR3 is CASSLSAQVETQYF. Written as DNA, the CDR3 is TGTGCCAGCAGCTTATCGGCCCAAGTGGAGACCCAGTACTTC.

In its sample, this clonotype was seen a few times. V and J are TRBV7-6 and TRBJ2-7; TRBD2 matches at 11 bases. Germline assignment: CDR1 SGHVS and CDR2 FNYEAQ. The CDR3 extends over 16 amino acids. With V trimmed by 4 bases and J by 2 bases, 7 bases remained unmatched. CDR3 sequence: CASSSGTSGSPYEQYF. CDR3 bases: TGTGCCAGCAGCTCGGGGACTAGCGGATCCCCCTACGAGCAGTACTTC.

This rearrangement joins TRBV29-1 to TRBJ2-1; the D is unclear. The CDR3 contains 13 residues. The germline gives CDR1 SQVTM, CDR2 ANQGSEA. V was cut by 6 bases and J by 9 bases, with 18 bases left in between. CDR3 region: CSVRYRRVTEQFF. The CDR3, as DNA: TGCAGCGTCCGCTATAGGAGAGTAACTGAGCAGTTCTTC.

V and J are TRBV7-6 and TRBJ1-4; tentative D call: TRBD1 (5 bases). Between the trimmed V and J ends, which lost 5 bases and 8 bases, there was a span of 9 bases. The CDR3 length is 12 residues. CDR1 SGHVS and CDR2 FNYEAQ come from the germline V gene. The CDR3 nucleotides are TGTGCCAGCAGCCAGGGCGGGGAAAAACTGTTTTTT. It codes for CASSQGGEKLFF.

This clonotype has just a few counts. The V and J genes are TRBV27 and TRBJ2-2; maybe TRBD1 (5 bases). V was shortened by 2 bases and J by 4 bases, with 5 bases between the two germline ends. This CDR3 contains 13 residues. Per the germline V gene, CDR1 is MNHEY and CDR2 is SMNVEV (reference sequence). CDR3 region: CASSLGATGELFF. The DNA for the CDR3 is TGTGCCAGCAGTTTAGGGGCCACCGGGGAGCTGTTTTTT.

V and J are TRBV6-2 or TRBV6-3 and TRBJ2-7; the match to TRBD2 covers 7 bases. There are 14 residues in the CDR3. Germline V gives CDR1 MNHEY, CDR2 SVGEGT. V shed 2 bases, J shed 2 bases, and the junction held 3 bases outside the gene matches. DNA of the CDR3: TGTGCCAGCAGTTACAACGGACTAGCCTACGAGCAGTACTTC. Its translation: CASSYNGLAYEQYF.

This clonotype was detected a few times. The chain couples TRBV28 to TRBJ1-6, with D tentatively TRBD1 (5 bases). This CDR3 region has 19 residues. The germline gives CDR1 MDHEN, CDR2 SYDVKM. V was clipped by 3 bases and J by 4 bases, with 22 bases between them. The CDR3 nucleotides read TGTGCCAGCAGTTTGGGGGTTTATTCGGGGCTACTGTATAATTCACCCCTCCACTTT. This sequence encodes CASSLGVYSGLLYNSPLHF. The full variable domain, with the rest looked up from reference TRBV28 and TRBJ1-6, is DVKVTQSSRYLVKRTGEKVFLECVQDMDHENMFWYRQDPGLGLRLIYFSYDVKMKEKGDIPEGYSVSREKKERFSLILESASTNQTSMYLCASSLGVYSGLLYNSPLHFGNGTRLTVT.

The J gene is TRBJ1-6, the V gene TRBV28; D gene unclear. The CDR3 spans 15 residues. Trimming removed 5 bases at V and 9 bases at J, with 17 bases between. Germline V gene lookup returns CDR1 MDHEN and CDR2 SYDVKM. The CDR3, as DNA: TGTGCCAGCAGTCGAGGCAAAGGCGTTTCTTCACCCCTCCACTTT. Protein: CASSRGKGVSSPLHF.

The rearrangement joins TRBV28 to TRBJ2-3, with D possibly TRBD1 on 6 matching bases. The V end lost 5 bases, the J end lost 0 bases, and 15 bases lay between the germline ends. The CDR3 is 16 residues long. Germline V gene lookup returns CDR1 MDHEN and CDR2 SYDVKM. CDR3 nucleotides: TGTGCCAGCAGTAACGAACGGACAGCTAGCACAGATACGCAGTATTTT. It encodes CASSNERTASTDTQYF.

The chain recombines TRBV10-3 with TRBJ2-5; D might be TRBD2 (6 bases). The V end was cut by 3 bases, the J end by 5 bases, with 13 bases between. The CDR3 covers 14 residues. Germline values: CDR1 ENHRY, CDR2 SYGVKD. CDR3 region: CAISDRSAGETQYF. DNA of the CDR3: TGTGCCATCAGTGACAGGTCGGCGGGGGAGACCCAGTACTTC.

This chain links TRBV2 with TRBJ2-3; 8 bases map to TRBD1. V was clipped by 7 bases and J by 0 bases; unmatched bases: 6. The CDR3 totals 15 residues. Germline V gives CDR1 SNHLY, CDR2 FYNNEI. The CDR3 bases are TGTGCCAGCATCCCCCAGGGGGCCAGCACAGATACGCAGTATTTT. Translated: CASIPQGASTDTQYF. The full variable domain, completed using reference TRBV2 and TRBJ2-3, is EPEVTQTPSHQVTQMGQEVILRCVPISNHLYFYWYRQILGQKVEFLVSFYNNEISEKSEIFDDQFSVERPDGSNFTLKIRSTKLEDSAMYFCASIPQGASTDTQYFGPGTRLTVL.

DNA of the CDR3: TGCAGTGGTCGGCGGGGAAATTTGAACACTGAAGCTTTCTTT. This translates into CSGRRGNLNTEAFF. The rearrangement links TRBV20-1 to TRBJ1-1; D is uncertain. Deletions cut 7 bases from V and 0 bases from J, with 15 bases between. The germline CDR1 and CDR2 sequences are DFQATT and SNEGSKA (reference sequence). The CDR3 length is 14 residues.

This clonotype occurred many times. The chain joins TRBV7-9 to TRBJ2-1; tentatively, D is TRBD2 (5 bases). The ends were cut back, 4 bases at V and 12 bases at J, with 16 bases in the middle. Germline values: CDR1 SEHNR, CDR2 FQNEAQ (reference sequence). There are 13 residues in the CDR3. CDR3 in amino acids: CASSYRDREGQFF. CDR3 sequence (DNA): TGTGCCAGCAGCTACCGAGACCGTGAGGGGCAGTTCTTC. Full variable domain (remainder filled in from reference TRBV7-9 and TRBJ2-1): DTGVSQNPRHKITKRGQNVTFRCDPISEHNRLYWYRQTLGQGPEFLTYFQNEAQLEKSRLLSDRFSAERPKGSFSTLEIQRTEQGDSAMYLCASSYRDREGQFFGPGTRLTVL.

The chain links TRBV7-9 to TRBJ2-2; no firm D call. Per the germline V gene, CDR1 is SEHNR and CDR2 is FQNEAQ (reference sequence). The CDR3 consists of 12 residues. V dropped 6 bases and J dropped 6 bases, with 8 bases sitting between them. The CDR3 bases are TGTGCCAGCAGGCCCCTGGCCGGGGAGCTGTTTTTT. Protein: CASRPLAGELFF.

This clonotype was detected many times. The chain recombines TRBV11-2 with TRBJ1-3, with 7 nucleotides matching TRBD1. V gave up 10 bases and J gave up 4 bases; unmatched junction bases: 4. This CDR3 has 12 residues. Germline V gene lookup returns CDR1 SGHAT and CDR2 FQNNGV. CDR3 sequence reads: CAILQGGNTIYF. CDR3 in DNA: TGTGCCATCCTACAGGGGGGAAACACCATATATTTT.

This clonotype was seen a handful of times. This chain links TRBV10-3 with TRBJ1-2; possibly TRBD1 for D (6 bases). V lost 3 bases, J lost 4 bases, and 18 bases lay in between. This CDR3 has 16 amino acids. Germline CDR1 and CDR2: ENHRY and SYGVKD. The CDR3 loop reads CAISDATGTTLYGYTF. CDR3 nucleotides: TGTGCCATCAGTGATGCTACCGGGACAACCCTCTATGGCTACACCTTC.

This clonotype was observed many times. V usage is TRBV5-1 and J usage is TRBJ2-5, with 8 nucleotides matching TRBD1. The trim removed 1 base at V and 4 bases at J, leaving 9 bases unmatched. Germline CDR1 reads SGHRS; CDR2 reads YFSETQ. This CDR3 has 16 amino acids. The CDR3 DNA reads TGCGCCAGCAGCTTGAATTTTGGACAGGGCGGAGAGACCCAGTACTTC. It specifies CASSLNFGQGGETQYF. The full variable domain, rest sourced from reference TRBV5-1 and TRBJ2-5, is KAGVTQTPRYLIKTRGQQVTLSCSPISGHRSVSWYQQTPGQGLQFLFEYFSETQRNKGNFPGRFSGRQFSNSRSEMNVSTLELGDSALYLCASSLNFGQGGETQYFGPGTRLLVL.

This clonotype showed up many times. This chain connects TRBV7-6 to TRBJ2-1; 7 bases map to TRBD2. Losses at the gene ends were 4 bases for V and 4 bases for J; bases not matched to a gene: 7. In germline, CDR1 is SGHVS, CDR2 FNYEAQ. The CDR3 spans 15 residues. For the CDR3, the DNA is TGTGCCAGCAGCTCCACTGGGGGGGGTTACAATGAGCAGTTCTTC. Its protein is CASSSTGGGYNEQFF. The whole variable domain, remainder taken from reference TRBV7-6 and TRBJ2-1, is GAGVSQSPRYKVTKRGQDVALRCDPISGHVSLYWYRQALGQGPEFLTYFNYEAQQDKSGLPNDRFSAERPEGSISTLTIQRTEQRDSAMYRCASSSTGGGYNEQFFGPGTRLTVL.

The chain has TRBV29-1 and TRBJ2-7; no reliable D call. Germline V gene lookup returns CDR1 SQVTM and CDR2 ANQGSEA. Trimming took 6 bases from V and 4 from J, leaving 13 bases between them. There are 12 residues in the CDR3. The CDR3 reads CSVRVGLYEQYF. CDR3 sequence (DNA): TGCAGCGTCCGAGTCGGATTATACGAGCAGTACTTC.

The chain couples TRBV13 to TRBJ2-1, with no clear D. Trimming stripped 5 bases from V and 9 bases from J, with 11 bases between. CDR1 and CDR2 from the germline V gene are PRHDT and FYEKMQ (reference sequence). The CDR3 runs to 12 residues. The CDR3 protein is CASSPRNSEQFF. The DNA for the CDR3 is TGTGCCAGCAGCCCTCGAAACAGTGAGCAGTTCTTC.

This clonotype was observed at least ten times. V and J are TRBV19 and TRBJ2-2; no clear D gene. The CDR3 contains 14 residues. Germline V gives CDR1 LNHDA, CDR2 SQIVND (reference sequence). The V gene lost 5 bases and the J gene lost 8 bases, with 15 bases spanning the gap. The CDR3 is CASSAWASQGELFF. The CDR3 coding sequence is TGTGCCAGTAGTGCCTGGGCCTCCCAGGGGGAGCTGTTTTTT.

The sample holds many counts of this clonotype. V is TRBV7-9 and J is TRBJ1-2, with TRBD1 identical over 10 bases. Germline CDR1 reads SEHNR; CDR2 reads FQNEAQ (reference sequence). V dropped 10 bases and J dropped 5; count of bases not matched to a gene: 7. CDR3 length equals 13 residues. The CDR3 loop is CAIGTGDRYGYTF. As DNA, the CDR3 is TGTGCCATCGGGACAGGGGACCGGTATGGCTACACCTTC.

The sample holds many counts of this clonotype. V usage is TRBV20-1 and J usage is TRBJ2-7; D ambiguous. The CDR3 covers 12 residues. The germline CDR1 and CDR2 sequences are DFQATT and SNEGSKA (reference sequence). Trimming shortened V by 3 bases and J by 7 bases, and 13 bases separated the two germline ends. The CDR3 region is CSARKGRGEQYF. The DNA for the CDR3 is TGCAGTGCTAGGAAAGGGCGTGGAGAGCAGTACTTC.